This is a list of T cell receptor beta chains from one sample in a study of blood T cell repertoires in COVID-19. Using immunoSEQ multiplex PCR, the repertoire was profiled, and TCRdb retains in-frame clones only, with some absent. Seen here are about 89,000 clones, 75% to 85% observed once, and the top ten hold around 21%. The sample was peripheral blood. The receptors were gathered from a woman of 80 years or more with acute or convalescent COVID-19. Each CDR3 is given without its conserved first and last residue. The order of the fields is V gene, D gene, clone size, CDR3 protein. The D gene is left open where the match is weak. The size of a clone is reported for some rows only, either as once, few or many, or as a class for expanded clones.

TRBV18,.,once,ASSPPFQGNAKNIQY
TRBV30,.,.,AWSHVGTYTYEQY
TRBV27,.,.,ASTSTRPYNEQF
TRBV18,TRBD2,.,ASSLVGTSGNRQF
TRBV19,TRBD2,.,ASSTGTSGGTDTQY
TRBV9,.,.,ASSKQGLGNYGYT
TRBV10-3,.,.,AISEGDSYEQY
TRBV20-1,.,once,SAPNNEQF
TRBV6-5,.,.,ASSFPGADTQY
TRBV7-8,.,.,ASSLHGTNTGELF
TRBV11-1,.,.,ASSLDRRSPQH
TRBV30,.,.,AWSNGRGSYSNQPQH
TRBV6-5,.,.,ASSYYQGYEQY
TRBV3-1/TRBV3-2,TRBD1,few,ASSMDRGHNQPQH
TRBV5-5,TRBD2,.,ASSLVRLAGVGELF
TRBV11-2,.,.,ASSLVLGGQDTQY
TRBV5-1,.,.,ASSLGTDTGELF
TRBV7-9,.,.,ASSPLQRARTSYEQY
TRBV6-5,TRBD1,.,ASSYSGGRAEAF
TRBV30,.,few,AWSVSGDQPQH
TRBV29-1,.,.,SVEGSTKVGTDTQY
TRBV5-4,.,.,ASSTRAGDTQY
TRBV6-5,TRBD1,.,ASSWDRGYGYT
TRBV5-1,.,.,ASSGGAKATDTQY
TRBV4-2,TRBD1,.,ASCQSGTGTYEQY
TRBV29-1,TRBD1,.,SVQTGQDYFYEQY
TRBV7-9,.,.,ASSFTASYEQY
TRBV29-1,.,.,SVSRDYEQY
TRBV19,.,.,ASSTRQAEAF
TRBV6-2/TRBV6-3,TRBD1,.,ASSYSPDRVNTEAF
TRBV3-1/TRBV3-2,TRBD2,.,ASSHRGEGHTGELF